Sequencing of this T cell receptor (beta chain) was carried out in a study of regulatory T cells in long-lasting Graves disease. Time point indicated: newly diagnosed GD, antithyroid drugs for less than 3 months. RNA extracted from PBMCs served as the sequencing template. The CDR3 is 17 amino acids. Trimming took 2 bases from V and 1 from J, leaving 14 bases between them. In germline, CDR1 is LGHNT, CDR2 FRNRAP. Through Arm-PCR of CDR3 regions and iRepertoire HTBI primers, TCR beta libraries were built. TCRdb re-called the multiplex PCR reads through MiXCR, storing one row per CDR3 protein. The profile covers approximately 400,000 distinct CDR3 sequences, with about 15% appearing a single time and over 15% taken by the ten largest. The same specimen was also included in a second study, on T cells in Graves' hyperthyroidism and ophthalmopathy. As that report states: Exclusion of a patient resulted from uncontrolled infection, other autoimmune disease, pregnancy or lactation.

The rearrangement uses TRBV12-5 and TRBJ2-2, with a tentative D call TRBD1 (5 bases). Material: peripheral blood mononuclear cells (PBMCs), obtained at new diagnosis, from a patient treated with antithyroid drugs. The source of this sequence is a woman aged 30 to 39 with Graves disease. As DNA, the CDR3 is TGTGCTAGTGGTTTGCCCCCGGTGCAGGGGAACACCGGGGAGCTGTTTTTT. This codes for CASGLPPVQGNTGELFF.